Presented here are 14 T cell receptor beta chains from one specimen sequenced in a study of shared clonotypes between healthy human individuals. Generated by immunoSEQ multiplex PCR, the TCRdb table keeps only in-frame clones and is missing some. Seen here are some 1 million clones, around four fifths observed once, and the top ten hold 1.4% to 1.5%. Sequencing was carried out using memory CD4+ T cells sorted from blood. The subset denotes: CD45RA-negative fraction. These receptors all come from a man aged 18 to 35 in good health.

This clone was detected only a few times. V gene TRBV2 combines with J gene TRBJ2-5; possibly TRBD2 for D (6 bases). This CDR3 comprises 15 residues. The V gene lost 1 base and the J gene lost 2 bases, with 11 bases spanning the gap. The germline V gene encodes CDR1 SNHLY and CDR2 FYNNEI. The CDR3 protein is CASSEDRGSQETQYF. CDR3 nucleotide sequence: TGTGCCAGCAGTGAAGACCGGGGGTCTCAAGAGACCCAGTACTTC.

The chain uses TRBV6-1 and TRBJ1-4; no reliable D call. The CDR3 covers 12 residues. The V end was cut by 7 bases, the J end by 4 bases, with 7 bases between. Germline V lookup: CDR1 MNHNS, CDR2 SASEGT. CDR3 residues: CASKTFNEKLFF. The CDR3 DNA sequence: TGTGCCAGCAAGACTTTTAATGAAAAACTGTTTTTT.

The chain couples TRBV6-6 to TRBJ2-7; 9 nucleotides agree with TRBD2. V shed 6 bases and J 3 bases; nucleotides not matched to a gene: 3. This CDR3 spans 13 amino acids. Per germline, CDR1 MNHNY and CDR2 SVGAGI (reference sequence). The CDR3, as DNA: TGTGCCAGCAGAACGACTAGCGGCTACGAGCAGTACTTC. It encodes CASRTTSGYEQYF.

Worth noting for this clone: The identical CDR3 is also encoded by other nucleotide sequences in the sample. The J gene is TRBJ2-7, the V gene TRBV18; D unclear. CDR1 and CDR2 from the germline V gene are KGHSH and LQKENI. The V end was cut by 0 bases, the J end by 3 bases, with 6 bases between. The CDR3 consists of 13 residues. The CDR3 loop is CASSPPGVYEQYF. The DNA of the CDR3 is TGTGCCAGCTCACCACCAGGAGTCTACGAGCAGTACTTC.

The chain uses TRBV21-1 and TRBJ1-3; the table calls TRBD1, which could not be checked here. TRBV21-1 is recorded as a pseudogene. This CDR3 spans 17 amino acids. The CDR3 coding sequence is TGTGCCAGCAGCGGCCGGGACAGGTTTCTCCTTGGAAACACCATATATTTT. This encodes CASSGRDRFLLGNTIYF.

A word on this clone: Within the sample, other DNA sequences also encode this same CDR3. The chain carries TRBV27 and TRBJ1-1; a weak D match, TRBD1 (5 bases). The CDR3 has 15 residues. Trimming cost V 6 bases and J 1 base, with 15 bases left between them. Germline-derived CDR1 and CDR2 are MNHEY and SMNVEV (reference sequence). CDR3 residues: CASSPGTGRNTEAFF. The CDR3 DNA reads TGTGCCAGCAGCCCAGGGACCGGTCGGAACACTGAAGCTTTCTTT.

This clone appeared once. Given a much more abundant clone one base away, this may be a read error. This sequence joins TRBV27 and TRBJ2-7; no firm D call. Germline values: CDR1 MNHEY, CDR2 SMNVEV (reference sequence). This CDR3 contains 11 residues. With 6 bases removed from V and 0 bases from J, the gap between germline ends came to 3 bases. In nucleotides, the CDR3 is TGTGCCAGCAGCTACTCCTACGAGCAGTACTTC. Residues: CASSYSYEQYF.

This clone showed up just once. The chain carries TRBV25-1 and TRBJ1-1; D may be TRBD1 (5 bases). The CDR3 runs to 14 residues. Trimming stripped 5 bases from V and 3 bases from J, with 13 bases between. CDR1 and CDR2 (germline): MGHDK, SYGVNS. The CDR3 DNA reads TGTGCCAGCAGTAACACTCGGGGGGACACTGAAGCTTTCTTT. Translated: CASSNTRGDTEAFF.

This clone showed up just once. The chain links TRBV19 to TRBJ2-5; 9 bases are a match to TRBD2. J lost 8 bases, V lost 2 bases, and 9 bases had no gene match. The CDR3 has 15 residues. CDR1 and CDR2 (germline): LNHDA, SQIVND (reference sequence). The CDR3 sequence: CASSILAGNGYTQYF. The CDR3 region has the DNA TGTGCCAGTAGTATACTAGCGGGGAACGGGTATACCCAGTACTTC.

V usage is TRBV5-1 and J usage is TRBJ2-3; a weak D match, TRBD1 (5 bases). Trimming removed 4 bases from V and 3 bases from J, with 18 bases in between. Germline V CDR1 and CDR2: SGHRS, YFSETQ. The CDR3 contains 16 residues. The CDR3 is CASSTRQTIITDTQYF. Written as DNA, the CDR3 is TGCGCCAGCAGCACCCGACAGACGATCATAACAGATACGCAGTATTTT.

This chain joins TRBV6-1 and TRBJ1-6; 7 bases map to TRBD1. The ends lost 10 bases at V and 9 bases at J; junction bases unmatched: 6. Germline V gene lookup returns CDR1 MNHNS and CDR2 SASEGT. This CDR3 has 12 residues. CDR3 amino acids: CAIGQDGSPLHF. The CDR3 DNA sequence: TGTGCCATCGGACAGGACGGTTCACCCCTCCACTTT.

Regarding this clone: Relative to the germline gene, one junction end is altered; a read error may explain this. V is TRBV10-3 and J is TRBJ2-5; TRBD1 or TRBD2 may be the D gene (6 bases each). This CDR3 has 14 amino acids. CDR1 is ENHRY and CDR2 is SYGVKD in the germline V gene. This chain's CDR3 is CAISEIGGTETQYF. As DNA, the CDR3 is TGTGCCATAAGTGAGATAGGGGGGACGGAGACCCAGTACTTC.

CDR3 residues: CASSMQGTGGEQFF. In nucleotides, the CDR3 is TGTGCCAGCAGTATGCAGGGTACTGGGGGTGAGCAGTTCTTC. The V and J genes are TRBV6-4 and TRBJ2-1, with D perhaps given as TRBD1 or TRBD2 (5 bases each). Germline values: CDR1 MRHNA, CDR2 SNTAGT. Trimming removed 5 bases from V and 9 bases from J, with 17 bases in between. The CDR3 covers 14 residues.

This clone came up a few times. The CDR3 DNA follows: TGTGCCAGCAGCCAAGATCTTGGGAGGGCAACTAATGAAAAACTGTTTTTT. It encodes CASSQDLGRATNEKLFF. This sequence joins TRBV4-2 and TRBJ1-4; unclear D gene. V was shortened by 0 bases and J by 0 bases, with 11 bases between the two germline ends. The CDR3 has 17 amino acids. Germline V gives CDR1 LGHNA, CDR2 YNFKEQ.